Presented here are 32 T cell receptor beta chains from one specimen sequenced in a study of cytomegalovirus exposure and HLA in healthy donors. With 60 Vbeta and 13 Jbeta primers, the PCR was carried out. Some clones are missing from TCRdb's copy, which holds only in-frame ones; the method was immunoSEQ multiplex PCR. The sample records 100,000 to 150,000 clones, about 80% being singletons. The source material was PBMCs. The receptor set was obtained from a man aged 25 to 40 in good health and CMV-seropositive.

The CDR3 protein is CASSARLTGNTEAFF. The CDR3 nucleotides read TGTGCCAGCAGTGCACGTCTTACAGGGAACACTGAAGCTTTCTTT. The chain couples TRBV6-5 to TRBJ1-1; D may be TRBD1 (5 bases). Germline V gene sequence: CDR1 MNHEY, CDR2 SVGAGI. The CDR3 loop spans 15 amino acids. Between the trimmed V and J ends, which lost 5 bases and 1 base, there was a span of 14 bases.

This chain links TRBV5-6 with TRBJ2-6; no firm D call. From germline, CDR1 is SGHDT and CDR2 YYEEEE. The CDR3 has 14 residues. Trimming cost V 0 bases and J 2 bases, with 3 bases left between them. CDR3 nucleotides: TGTGCCAGCAGCTTGGCAGCTGGGGCCAACGTCCTGACTTTC. This translates into CASSLAAGANVLTF.

V is TRBV6-1 and J is TRBJ1-3; 8 nucleotides line up with TRBD1. V gave up 6 bases and J gave up 0 bases; unmatched junction bases: 4. Germline assignment: CDR1 MNHNS and CDR2 SASEGT. There are 15 residues in the CDR3. DNA of the CDR3: TGTGCCAGCAGGACGCAGGGGGCCTCTGGAAACACCATATATTTT. Translated, it gives CASRTQGASGNTIYF.

The J gene is TRBJ2-7, the V gene TRBV29-1; 9 bases align to TRBD1. Germline loops: CDR1 SQVTM, CDR2 ANQGSEA. The CDR3 runs to 15 residues. After removal of 1 base from V and 1 base from J, the junction contained 5 bases not matched to a gene. CDR3 sequence reads: CSVEGGTGISYEQYF. The CDR3 DNA is TGCAGCGTTGAAGGGGGGACAGGGATTTCCTACGAGCAGTACTTC.

The V call is TRBV15, the J call TRBJ2-1, with 7 bases identical to TRBD2. Germline V lookup: CDR1 LNHNV, CDR2 YYDKDF (reference sequence). CDR3 length: 15 residues. The trim removed 5 bases at V and 4 bases at J, leaving 8 bases unmatched. CDR3 DNA: TGTGCCACCAGCCCTAGTGGGGGGGGATACAATGAGCAGTTCTTC. This gives the protein CATSPSGGGYNEQFF.

The sample holds a few counts of this clone. The V call is TRBV7-6, the J call TRBJ2-3; 7 bases match TRBD2. From germline, CDR1 is SGHVS and CDR2 FNYEAQ. V shed 1 base and J 3 bases; nucleotides not matched to a gene: 19. The CDR3 extends over 20 amino acids. DNA for the CDR3: TGTGCCAGCAGCTTAGGTTGGGAATATAAAGTCGGGGGGACTACAGATACGCAGTATTTT. It yields the protein CASSLGWEYKVGGTTDTQYF.

This chain connects TRBV19 to TRBJ1-5; maybe TRBD1 (5 bases). Trimming left V 2 bases short and J 0 bases short, with 17 bases between. The germline CDR1 and CDR2 sequences are LNHDA and SQIVND (reference sequence). The CDR3 covers 18 residues. DNA of the CDR3: TGTGCCAGTAGTATACCGGCAGGGTGGGATTATAGCAATCAGCCCCAGCATTTT. It is translated as CASSIPAGWDYSNQPQHF. The full variable domain, its missing parts supplied by reference TRBV19 and TRBJ1-5, is DGGITQSPKYLFRKEGQNVTLSCEQNLNHDAMYWYRQDPGQGLRLIYYSQIVNDFQKGDIAEGYSVSREKKESFPLTVTSAQKNPTAFYLCASSIPAGWDYSNQPQHFGDGTRLSIL.

J is TRBJ2-3 and V is TRBV5-1; TRBD2 agrees at 12 bases. The junction had 4 bases not matched to a gene; V was cut back by 3 bases and J by 2 bases. CDR1 SGHRS and CDR2 YFSETQ come from the germline V gene. The CDR3 totals 16 residues. The CDR3: CASSSTSGGNTDTQYF. DNA for the CDR3: TGCGCCAGCAGCTCAACTAGCGGGGGGAACACAGATACGCAGTATTTT.

This sequence joins TRBV15 and TRBJ1-5; a possible D gene is TRBD1 (5 bases). The CDR3 is 15 residues long. The V end was cut by 0 bases, the J end by 7 bases, with 13 bases between. Germline V gives CDR1 LNHNV, CDR2 YYDKDF (reference sequence). The CDR3 bases are TGTGCCACCAGCAGAGATAGGGGCGCAAGCCAGCCCCAGCATTTT. Protein sequence: CATSRDRGASQPQHF.

V and J are TRBV30 and TRBJ1-6; D is possibly TRBD1 (6 bases). The germline gives CDR1 GTSNPN, CDR2 SVGIG (reference sequence). CDR3 length: 13 amino acids. V was trimmed by 4 bases and J by 6 bases, leaving 10 bases between them. In DNA, the CDR3 is TGTGCCTGGACGGGACAATCTAATTCACCCCTCCACTTT. This gives the protein CAWTGQSNSPLHF.

The chain recombines TRBV15 with TRBJ2-1, with 9 bases identical to TRBD2. There are 15 residues in the CDR3. Germline lookup yields CDR1 LNHNV and CDR2 YYDKDF (reference sequence). V was clipped by 1 base and J by 6 bases; unmatched bases: 4. CDR3 in DNA: TGTGCCACCAGCAGAGCTAGCGGGGTCCCCAATGAGCAGTTCTTC. This codes for CATSRASGVPNEQFF.

For the CDR3, the DNA is TGCGCCAGCAGCCAAGAGGAGTTTAGCAATCAGCCCCAGCATTTT. Translation gives CASSQEEFSNQPQHF. The rearrangement joins TRBV4-1 to TRBJ1-5, with D hard to call. Between the trimmed V and J ends, which lost 0 bases and 0 bases, there was a span of 6 bases. The CDR3 is made up of 15 amino acids. Germline V lookup: CDR1 MGHRA, CDR2 YSYEKL.

CDR3 DNA: TGCGCCAGCAGCCAACGAGCGGCGGTCAATCAGCCCCAGCATTTT. It is translated as CASSQRAAVNQPQHF. This chain joins TRBV4-1 and TRBJ1-5; D is ambiguous. CDR1 is MGHRA and CDR2 is YSYEKL in the germline V gene. V was cut by 2 bases and J by 3 bases, with 11 bases left in between. The CDR3 extends over 15 amino acids.

The rearrangement links TRBV5-6 to TRBJ2-7, with 11 bases lining up with TRBD2. The CDR3 has 14 amino acids. Germline trimming cut 2 bases from V and 3 bases from J; bases unmatched to any gene: 1. CDR1 is SGHDT, CDR2 YYEEEE, per germline. CDR3 sequence: CASSLGTSGYEQYF. The CDR3 nucleotides are TGTGCCAGCAGCTTAGGGACTAGCGGCTACGAGCAGTACTTC.

This chain links TRBV5-1 with TRBJ2-3, with TRBD1 as a possible D gene (5 bases). The CDR3 consists of 14 residues. Germline loops: CDR1 SGHRS, CDR2 YFSETQ. V was pared by 5 bases and J by 6 bases, with 16 bases between. Written as DNA, the CDR3 is TGCGCCAGCAGTCCCCAGACAGTTGACGATACGCAGTATTTT. Its translation: CASSPQTVDDTQYF.

This rearrangement joins TRBV9 to TRBJ2-3; D might be TRBD2 (5 bases). V was shortened by 6 bases and J by 4 bases, with 15 bases between the two germline ends. This CDR3 contains 14 residues. Germline V CDR1 and CDR2: SGDLS, YYNGEE. CDR3 residues: CASTVGDWADTQYF. In nucleotides, the CDR3 is TGTGCCAGCACAGTGGGAGATTGGGCAGATACGCAGTATTTT.

This clone has a handful of counts. The chain has TRBV5-1 and TRBJ1-1, with TRBD1 as a possible D gene (6 bases). The CDR3 length is 16 residues. V was shortened by 0 bases and J by 0 bases, with 12 bases between the two germline ends. Germline CDR1 reads SGHRS; CDR2 reads YFSETQ. The CDR3 is CASSLVLGGMNTEAFF. DNA for the CDR3: TGCGCCAGCAGCTTGGTCCTAGGGGGTATGAACACTGAAGCTTTCTTT.

This clone has just a few counts. The CDR3 spells CASISMGATEAFF. The CDR3 DNA is TGTGCCAGCATCTCCATGGGGGCTACTGAAGCTTTCTTT. The genes are TRBV7-2 and TRBJ1-1; possibly TRBD1 for D (6 bases). CDR1 is SGHTA and CDR2 is FQGNSA in the germline V gene. The CDR3 has 13 amino acids. Trimming removed 7 bases from V and 5 bases from J, with 14 bases in between.

The rearrangement links TRBV18 to TRBJ1-2; the D gene is possibly TRBD1 (6 bases). The V gene lost 1 base and the J gene lost 3 bases, with 12 bases spanning the gap. The germline V gene encodes CDR1 KGHSH and CDR2 LQKENI. The CDR3 contains 15 residues. The CDR3 nucleotides read TGTGCCAGCTCACCACTGCAGGACAGTCACTATGGCTACACCTTC. Translating it yields CASSPLQDSHYGYTF. The full variable domain, completed using reference TRBV18 and TRBJ1-2, is NAGVMQNPRHLVRRRGQEARLRCSPMKGHSHVYWYRQLPEEGLKFMVYLQKENIIDESGMPKERFSAEFPKEGPSILRIQQVVRGDSAAYFCASSPLQDSHYGYTFGSGTRLTVV.

The chain recombines TRBV30 with TRBJ1-1; 8 bases are a match to TRBD1. CDR1 is GTSNPN and CDR2 is SVGIG in the germline V gene (reference sequence). The CDR3 loop spans 13 amino acids. The V and J ends lost 8 bases and 2 bases, in that order; junction bases with no gene match: 7. The CDR3 DNA reads as TGTGCCGGTTCCAGGGGGCGAAACACTGAAGCTTTCTTT. Its protein is CAGSRGRNTEAFF.

The V gene is TRBV9, the J gene TRBJ2-7, with 7 nucleotides matching TRBD2. Trimming removed 0 bases from V and 2 bases from J; junction bases left unmatched: 8. The CDR3 extends over 16 amino acids. Germline CDR1 and CDR2: SGDLS and YYNGEE. CDR3 sequence reads: CASSVESGGGTYEQYF. The CDR3 DNA sequence: TGTGCCAGCAGCGTAGAGAGCGGCGGGGGAACCTACGAGCAGTACTTC.

The chain carries TRBV9 and TRBJ2-3, with no clear D. The CDR3 has 14 amino acids. Looked up from germline, CDR1 is SGDLS and CDR2 is YYNGEE. Trimming removed 0 bases from V and 1 base from J, with 6 bases in between. CDR3 protein: CASSVVRGTDTQYF. The CDR3 DNA is TGTGCCAGCAGCGTAGTTCGGGGCACAGATACGCAGTATTTT.

This chain's CDR3 is CASSIGVAGGRETQYF. The CDR3 nucleotides are TGTGCCAGTAGTATTGGGGTAGCGGGGGGGCGGGAGACCCAGTACTTC. The rearrangement joins TRBV19 to TRBJ2-5; 11 bases are a match to TRBD2. CDR3 length: 16 amino acids. Unmatched junction bases numbered 8, after V lost 3 bases and J lost 5 bases. Germline V CDR1 and CDR2: LNHDA, SQIVND (reference sequence).

The chain employs TRBV4-1 and TRBJ2-5; D is perhaps TRBD2 (5 bases). CDR1 MGHRA and CDR2 YSYEKL come from the germline V gene. The CDR3 runs 14 residues. The V and J ends lost 0 bases and 5 bases respectively, with 10 bases between them. DNA of the CDR3: TGCGCCAGCAGCCAAGATCGGGGTTGGGAGACCCAGTACTTC. It specifies CASSQDRGWETQYF.

The genes are TRBV29-1 and TRBJ2-7; 10 bases are shared with TRBD1. CDR3 size: 13 residues. Per germline, CDR1 SQVTM and CDR2 ANQGSEA. V shed 4 bases and J 3 bases; nucleotides not matched to a gene: 3. CDR3 nucleotides: TGCAGCGTTGGAGGACAGGGGGGCTACGAGCAGTACTTC. Protein sequence: CSVGGQGGYEQYF.

V gene TRBV6-5 combines with J gene TRBJ2-5; TRBD2 matches 14 bases. V lost 5 bases and J lost 4; bases outside the gene matches: 0. Germline V lookup: CDR1 MNHEY, CDR2 SVGAGI. The CDR3 loop spans 14 amino acids. CDR3 in DNA: TGTGCCAGCAGTGGACTAGCGGGGGGAGAGACCCAGTACTTC. This gives the protein CASSGLAGGETQYF.

The chain carries TRBV5-8 and TRBJ1-5, with D perhaps TRBD1 (6 bases). Germline CDR1 and CDR2: SGHTS and YDEGEE. This CDR3 region has 15 residues. Deletions cut 1 base from V and 2 bases from J, with 10 bases between. The CDR3: CASSLRQERNQPQHF. CDR3 nucleotides: TGTGCCAGCAGCTTGAGACAGGAACGCAATCAGCCCCAGCATTTT.

V is TRBV19 and J is TRBJ1-1; possibly TRBD1 for D (5 bases). The germline V gene has CDR1 LNHDA and CDR2 SQIVND (reference sequence). This CDR3 spans 16 amino acids. Between the trimmed V and J ends, which lost 5 bases and 0 bases, there was a span of 16 bases. The CDR3 sequence: CASSARMTAVNTEAFF. The CDR3 DNA reads TGTGCCAGTAGTGCGCGGATGACAGCAGTGAACACTGAAGCTTTCTTT.

The chain has TRBV7-8 and TRBJ2-1; maybe TRBD2 (6 bases). The CDR3 contains 16 residues. V was pared by 0 bases and J by 4 bases, with 13 bases between. Germline-derived CDR1 and CDR2 are SGHVS and FQNEAQ. CDR3 protein: CASSLAFGGTYNEQFF. As DNA, the CDR3 is TGTGCCAGCAGCTTAGCGTTCGGCGGGACGTACAATGAGCAGTTCTTC. Full variable domain (remainder filled in from reference TRBV7-8 and TRBJ2-1): GAGVSQSPRYKVAKRGQDVALRCDPISGHVSLFWYQQALGQGPEFLTYFQNEAQLDKSGLPSDRFFAERPEGSVSTLKIQRTQQEDSAVYLCASSLAFGGTYNEQFFGPGTRLTVL.

The chain uses TRBV18 and TRBJ2-7, with no clear D. The CDR3 extends over 12 amino acids. Per germline, CDR1 KGHSH and CDR2 LQKENI. Between the trimmed V and J ends, which lost 3 bases and 3 bases, there was a span of 6 bases. As DNA, the CDR3 is TGTGCCAGCTCACCCTCCAGCTACGAGCAGTACTTC. Encoded protein: CASSPSSYEQYF.

This clone has only one observation. The CDR3 nucleotides read TGTGCCAGCATTGGGTCTAGCGGGGGCCCGGTGAATGAGCAGTTCTTC. Encoded protein: CASIGSSGGPVNEQFF. This chain links TRBV28 with TRBJ2-1; 10 nucleotides line up with TRBD2. The CDR3 covers 16 residues. Germline V gives CDR1 MDHEN, CDR2 SYDVKM. V shed 7 bases and J 7 bases; nucleotides not matched to a gene: 13.

In this sample, this clone turned up a few times. CDR3 protein: CASRVGVYSNQPQHF. As DNA, the CDR3 is TGTGCCAGCAGGGTAGGGGTTTACAGCAATCAGCCCCAGCATTTT. The chain combines TRBV2 with TRBJ1-5, with D possibly TRBD1 on 5 matching bases. Germline loops: CDR1 SNHLY, CDR2 FYNNEI. The CDR3 is 15 residues long. The V and J ends lost 6 bases and 1 base respectively, with 13 bases between them.